The 23 T cell receptor beta chains given below trace back to one sample, sequenced in a study of vaccination effects on CD4 cells after COVID-19. Having been cultured for under twelve days, the cells underwent CD4+ T cell isolation. Two doses of BNT162b2 or mRNA-1273 vaccine were administered to participants. Their antigens remain unidentified. Profiled with immunoSEQ multiplex PCR; TCRdb holds only in-frame clones, not every one. There are fewer than 75,000 clones in the sample; around 73% occur only once, and approximately 4.5% lies in the top ten. The specimen was CD4+ T cells from PBMCs cultured without peptide, collected after COVID-19 vaccination. Receptors originate from a human donor who received a COVID-19 vaccine.

This sequence joins TRBV10-3 and TRBJ2-3, with 8 bases aligning to TRBD2. The CDR3 sequence is 13 residues long. Trimming took 8 bases from V and 6 from J; bases not matched to a gene: 7. Germline CDR1 reads ENHRY; CDR2 reads SYGVKD. The CDR3 region is CAILSGTEDTQYF. The CDR3 nucleotides read TGTGCCATCCTTAGCGGGACCGAGGATACGCAGTATTTT.

This chain links TRBV19 with TRBJ1-4; no firm D call. Per the germline V gene, CDR1 is LNHDA and CDR2 is SQIVND (reference sequence). The CDR3 consists of 15 residues. The ends were cut back, 1 base at V and 8 bases at J, with 14 bases in the middle. This CDR3 is CASSIVSKRREKLFF. The CDR3 DNA is TGTGCCAGTAGTATAGTGAGCAAGAGACGAGAAAAACTGTTTTTT.

This clone appeared a few times. The chain recombines TRBV3-1 (or the pseudogene TRBV3-2) with TRBJ2-1; TRBD1 is a possible D gene (6 bases). The V and J ends lost 4 bases and 1 base respectively, with 11 bases between them. Germline V gene sequence: CDR1 LGHDT, CDR2 YNNKEL (reference sequence). The CDR3 length is 15 residues. The CDR3 DNA reads TGTGCCAGCAGCCTCCGGACAGCTTCCTACAATGAGCAGTTCTTC. Its translation is CASSLRTASYNEQFF.

The chain is built from TRBV5-5 and TRBJ2-2; possible D gene TRBD2, 5 bases. Between the trimmed V and J ends, which lost 2 bases and 7 bases, there was a span of 6 bases. The V gene's germline CDR1 is SGHKS and CDR2 YYEKEE (reference sequence). The CDR3 covers 12 residues. The DNA of the CDR3 is TGTGCCAGCAGCTTACTAGACGGGGAGCTGTTTTTT. This codes for CASSLLDGELFF.

The chain carries TRBV10-3 and TRBJ1-2; perhaps TRBD1 as D (6 bases). In germline, CDR1 is ENHRY, CDR2 SYGVKD. CDR3 length equals 15 residues. Between the trimmed V and J ends, which lost 0 bases and 8 bases, there was a span of 16 bases. CDR3 coding DNA: TGTGCCATCAGTGAGTCGACTCGAAGGGGGTTCGGCTACACCTTC. It is translated as CAISESTRRGFGYTF.

The chain joins TRBV10-3 to TRBJ2-5; possibly TRBD2 for D (6 bases). CDR3 size: 12 residues. Trimming pared 2 bases from V and 5 bases from J, leaving 6 bases between. Germline loops: CDR1 ENHRY, CDR2 SYGVKD. The CDR3 DNA reads TGTGCCATCAGTGAGGGGGGGGAGACCCAGTACTTC. It encodes CAISEGGETQYF.

The rearrangement links TRBV7-8 to TRBJ1-2; 8 bases agree with TRBD1. V trimming: 5 bases; J trimming: 4 bases; junction bases outside the gene matches: 6. CDR1 and CDR2 from the germline V gene are SGHVS and FQNEAQ. The CDR3 consists of 14 residues. CDR3 loop: CASSPGQAGYGYTF. The CDR3 bases are TGTGCCAGCAGCCCGGGACAGGCGGGCTATGGCTACACCTTC.

The gene calls are TRBV3-1 (or the pseudogene TRBV3-2) and TRBJ1-4; possible D gene TRBD1, 5 bases. The V and J ends lost 4 bases and 5 bases respectively, with 5 bases between them. The CDR3 is made up of 12 amino acids. Germline V gene data show CDR1 as LGHDT and CDR2 as YNNKEL (reference sequence). The CDR3 DNA reads TGTGCCAGCAGCCGACAGAATGAAAAACTGTTTTTT. Amino acids: CASSRQNEKLFF.

V is TRBV24-1 and J is TRBJ2-5; no firm D call. CDR1 is KGHDR, CDR2 SFDVKD, per germline. CDR3 length: 15 amino acids. The V gene lost 3 bases and the J gene lost 2 bases, with 12 bases spanning the gap. CDR3 protein: CATSDSGRVQETQYF. The CDR3 coding sequence is TGTGCCACCAGTGATAGTGGTAGAGTTCAAGAGACCCAGTACTTC.

V is TRBV19 and J is TRBJ1-1, with TRBD1 as a possible D gene (5 bases). The CDR3 spans 13 residues. Germline V gives CDR1 LNHDA, CDR2 SQIVND (reference sequence). V was trimmed by 1 base and J by 8 bases, leaving 11 bases between them. CDR3 DNA: TGTGCCAGTAGTATAGGACAGTTCGGCGAAGCTTTCTTT. Its protein is CASSIGQFGEAFF. Variable domain in full (rest from reference TRBV19 and TRBJ1-1): DGGITQSPKYLFRKEGQNVTLSCEQNLNHDAMYWYRQDPGQGLRLIYYSQIVNDFQKGDIAEGYSVSREKKESFPLTVTSAQKNPTAFYLCASSIGQFGEAFFGQGTRLTVV.

This clone was found once. The chain employs TRBV28 and TRBJ1-5; D might be TRBD1 (6 bases). This CDR3 region has 18 residues. CDR1 MDHEN and CDR2 SYDVKM come from the germline V gene. The V end was cut by 5 bases, the J end by 5 bases, with 25 bases between. The CDR3 is CASSGSGGLLGIDQPQHF. In DNA form, the CDR3 reads TGTGCCAGCAGTGGAAGTGGGGGGCTGTTGGGGATCGATCAGCCCCAGCATTTT. The variable domain in full, with the rest retrieved from reference TRBV28 and TRBJ1-5, is DVKVTQSSRYLVKRTGEKVFLECVQDMDHENMFWYRQDPGLGLRLIYFSYDVKMKEKGDIPEGYSVSREKKERFSLILESASTNQTSMYLCASSGSGGLLGIDQPQHFGDGTRLSIL.

This chain uses TRBV5-1 with TRBJ2-3, with 7 bases identical to TRBD2. The V segment lost 0 bases and the J segment 3 bases; nucleotides outside the gene matches: 7. The CDR3 has 16 amino acids. CDR1 and CDR2 from the germline V gene are SGHRS and YFSETQ. The CDR3 coding sequence is TGCGCCAGCAGCTTGGCTGGGACTATTAAAACAGATACGCAGTATTTT. It is translated as CASSLAGTIKTDTQYF. The variable domain in full, with the rest retrieved from reference TRBV5-1 and TRBJ2-3, is KAGVTQTPRYLIKTRGQQVTLSCSPISGHRSVSWYQQTPGQGLQFLFEYFSETQRNKGNFPGRFSGRQFSNSRSEMNVSTLELGDSALYLCASSLAGTIKTDTQYFGPGTRLTVL.

The chain has TRBV7-2 and TRBJ2-7; 11 bases agree with TRBD2. The CDR3 is 15 residues long. After removal of 5 bases from V and 1 base from J, the junction contained 4 bases not matched to a gene. The V gene's germline CDR1 is SGHTA and CDR2 FQGNSA. The CDR3 region is CASSTTSGNSYEQYF. In DNA form, the CDR3 reads TGTGCCAGCAGCACGACTAGCGGGAATTCCTACGAGCAGTACTTC.

This rearrangement joins TRBV7-9 to TRBJ2-3; TRBD2 aligns across 10 bases. J was trimmed by 1 base and V by 0 bases; bases with no gene match: 1. Per the germline V gene, CDR1 is SEHNR and CDR2 is FQNEAQ (reference sequence). CDR3 length equals 16 residues. CDR3 sequence reads: CASSLAGTSGTDTQYF. The CDR3 DNA sequence: TGTGCCAGCAGCTTAGCCGGGACTAGCGGCACAGATACGCAGTATTTT.

The genes are TRBV5-5 and TRBJ1-1; weak D call: TRBD1 (5 bases). Germline CDR1 is SGHKS and CDR2 is YYEKEE (reference sequence). This CDR3 comprises 15 residues. Trimming pared 4 bases from V and 2 bases from J, leaving 15 bases between. This CDR3 reads CASSPSRGPNTEAFF. The CDR3 DNA reads as TGTGCCAGCAGCCCATCCCGGGGCCCAAACACTGAAGCTTTCTTT.

V and J are TRBV2 and TRBJ2-2; D remains unclear. This CDR3 contains 15 residues. Germline V gene sequence: CDR1 SNHLY, CDR2 FYNNEI. V shed 4 bases and J shed 8 bases, with 17 bases lying between them. CDR3 sequence (DNA): TGTGCCAGCAGTGGTGGGGTGACGGTGGCAGGGGAGCTGTTTTTT. It specifies CASSGGVTVAGELFF.

This clone has only one observation. The CDR3 is CASSSVGGDVTGELFF. The CDR3 DNA reads as TGTGCCAGCAGCTCTGTCGGGGGGGACGTTACCGGGGAGCTGTTTTTT. The chain employs TRBV7-3 and TRBJ2-2; 8 nucleotides line up with TRBD2. Germline V lookup: CDR1 SGHTA, CDR2 FQGTGA. J gave up 5 bases and V 4 bases, and 9 bases lay outside the gene matches. The CDR3 spans 16 residues.

The chain uses TRBV3-1 (or the pseudogene TRBV3-2) and TRBJ2-7; D unresolved. V was pared by 0 bases and J by 5 bases, with 5 bases between. This CDR3 region has 12 residues. CDR1 LGHDT and CDR2 YNNKEL come from the germline V gene (reference sequence). The CDR3 loop reads CASSQEWNEQYF. CDR3 DNA: TGTGCCAGCAGCCAAGAGTGGAACGAGCAGTACTTC.

The V call is TRBV4-3, the J call TRBJ2-5; the D gene is possibly TRBD1 (5 bases). The CDR3 has 16 amino acids. The V gene's germline CDR1 is LGHNA and CDR2 YSLEER. Trimming pared 0 bases from V and 5 bases from J, leaving 16 bases between. Here the CDR3 DNA reads TGCGCCAGCAGCCAAGATCCAAGGGGCGGAGAGGAGACCCAGTACTTC. Its translation is CASSQDPRGGEETQYF.

The genes are TRBV5-5 and TRBJ2-3; D remains unclear. The germline V gene encodes CDR1 SGHKS and CDR2 YYEKEE (reference sequence). This CDR3 has 16 amino acids. Trimming left V 0 bases short and J 3 bases short, with 14 bases between. This CDR3 reads CASSLEGWRLTDTQYF. CDR3 nucleotide sequence: TGTGCCAGCAGCTTGGAAGGGTGGCGGCTTACAGATACGCAGTATTTT.

The V and J genes are TRBV5-1 and TRBJ2-7; 9 bases map to TRBD2. Germline CDR1 and CDR2: SGHRS and YFSETQ. J lost 2 bases, V lost 0 bases, and 3 bases had no gene match. The CDR3 runs 15 residues. Here the CDR3 DNA reads TGCGCCAGCAGCTTGGGCCCTAGCGGGGCCTACGAGCAGTACTTC. Protein product: CASSLGPSGAYEQYF.

As DNA, the CDR3 is TGCAGCGTTGAAGACGAGGGTCTATTCGAGCAGTACTTC. Translation: CSVEDEGLFEQYF. The chain links TRBV29-1 to TRBJ2-7; tentatively, D is TRBD2 (5 bases). The V end lost 0 bases, the J end lost 6 bases, and 12 bases lay between the germline ends. The CDR3 extends over 13 amino acids. Germline CDR1 reads SQVTM; CDR2 reads ANQGSEA.

This clone was found a few times. This rearrangement joins TRBV6-2 or TRBV6-3 to TRBJ1-1, with a weak D call TRBD1 (5 bases). Trimming took 2 bases from V and 4 from J, leaving 11 bases between them. This CDR3 is built from 14 residues. From germline, CDR1 is MNHEY and CDR2 SVGEGT. The CDR3 is CASSYGSGRTEAFF. CDR3 sequence (DNA): TGTGCCAGCAGTTACGGGTCAGGGCGCACTGAAGCTTTCTTT.